A single sample gave rise to the 14 T cell receptor beta chains below, sequenced in a study of PD-1 blockade in classical Hodgkin lymphoma. Some clones are missing from TCRdb's copy, which holds only in-frame ones; the method was immunoSEQ multiplex PCR. The sample has a few thousand clones, 87% seen once. Every single patient, without exception, relapsed after autologous stem cell transplantation, and brentuximab vedotin exposure varied. Thawed PBMCs yielded CD4+ T cells through magnetic negative selection. Material: CD4+ T cells from blood, obtained at baseline. These receptors all come from a human donor with classical Hodgkin lymphoma.

This clone was detected once. V and J are TRBV5-1 and TRBJ1-4, with D hard to call. The germline V gene encodes CDR1 SGHRS and CDR2 YFSETQ. The CDR3 loop spans 14 amino acids. V gave up 1 base and J gave up 4 bases, with 8 bases separating them. The CDR3 here is CASSLYSGNEKLFF. As DNA, the CDR3 is TGCGCCAGCAGCTTGTATTCCGGTAATGAAAAACTGTTTTTT.

The CDR3 DNA sequence: TGTGCCAGCAGTACCCGGTCGGGGCCTGGGGCCAACGTCCTGACTTTC. Translating it yields CASSTRSGPGANVLTF. The chain has TRBV2 and TRBJ2-6; D might be TRBD1 or TRBD2, each matching 5 bases. The germline V and J ends were trimmed by 5 bases and 2 bases, with 13 bases remaining between them. Germline CDR1 reads SNHLY; CDR2 reads FYNNEI. This CDR3 is 16 amino acids long. The complete variable domain, with remaining parts taken from reference TRBV2 and TRBJ2-6, reads EPEVTQTPSHQVTQMGQEVILRCVPISNHLYFYWYRQILGQKVEFLVSFYNNEISEKSEIFDDQFSVERPDGSNFTLKIRSTKLEDSAMYFCASSTRSGPGANVLTFGAGSRLTVL.

The V call is TRBV6-6, the J call TRBJ1-2; D not resolved. From germline, CDR1 is MNHNY and CDR2 SVGAGI (reference sequence). Trimming pared 5 bases from V and 3 bases from J, leaving 7 bases between. This CDR3 contains 12 residues. CDR3 bases: TGTGCCAGCAGTGGCAGTGACTATGGCTACACCTTC. This gives the protein CASSGSDYGYTF.

The chain combines TRBV10-2 with TRBJ1-1; 7 nucleotides align to TRBD1. Germline CDR1 and CDR2: WSHSY and SAAADI. This CDR3 contains 18 residues. With V trimmed by 0 bases and J by 3 bases, 13 bases remained unmatched. The DNA for the CDR3 is TGCGCCAGCAGTGAGTCCGACAGGGTGGGTCGTCTCGACACTGAAGCTTTCTTT. Translation: CASSESDRVGRLDTEAFF.

This sequence joins TRBV30 and TRBJ1-1, with TRBD1 matching 9 bases. Germline V gene lookup returns CDR1 GTSNPN and CDR2 SVGIG (reference sequence). J gave up 6 bases and V 1 base, and 15 bases lay outside the gene matches. The CDR3 length is 17 residues. In DNA, the CDR3 is TGTGCCTGGAGTGGGTCATTCCCGGGACAGGGATCGGCTGAAGCTTTCTTT. Its protein product is CAWSGSFPGQGSAEAFF.

The rearrangement uses TRBV5-1 and TRBJ1-1; 7 bases align to TRBD1. Looked up from germline, CDR1 is SGHRS and CDR2 is YFSETQ. The CDR3 totals 15 residues. Unmatched junction bases numbered 7, after V lost 0 bases and J lost 5 bases. The CDR3 reads CASSLATGAATEAFF. The CDR3 bases are TGCGCCAGCAGCTTGGCCACAGGGGCTGCTACTGAAGCTTTCTTT.

The chain uses TRBV6-6 and TRBJ1-1, with 11 bases identical to TRBD1. The CDR3 has 13 residues. The trim removed 7 bases at V and 6 bases at J, leaving 4 bases unmatched. CDR1 is MNHNY, CDR2 SVGAGI, per germline (reference sequence). CDR3 in DNA: TGTGCCAGCATTCCGGGACAGGGGGCTGAAGCTTTCTTT. It encodes CASIPGQGAEAFF.

The V gene is TRBV5-1, the J gene TRBJ1-6; 7 bases are shared with TRBD1. CDR3 length: 15 residues. The ends lost 2 bases at V and 5 bases at J; junction bases unmatched: 4. Per the germline V gene, CDR1 is SGHRS and CDR2 is YFSETQ. CDR3 protein: CASSFGTVDNSPLHF. In nucleotides, the CDR3 is TGCGCCAGCAGCTTCGGGACAGTTGATAATTCACCCCTCCACTTT.

A single count supports this clone. The chain employs TRBV20-1 and TRBJ2-4; a possible D gene is TRBD1 (5 bases). The germline V and J ends were trimmed by 0 bases and 13 bases, with 10 bases remaining between them. The CDR3 totals 11 residues. CDR1 DFQATT and CDR2 SNEGSKA come from the germline V gene (reference sequence). The CDR3 DNA follows: TGCAGTGCTAGAGATAGGGGATCCCAGTACTTC. It specifies CSARDRGSQYF.

The rearrangement links TRBV5-1 to TRBJ1-6; TRBD1 matches 7 bases. The CDR3 loop spans 14 amino acids. Germline-derived CDR1 and CDR2 are SGHRS and YFSETQ. V was pared by 3 bases and J by 9 bases, with 6 bases of the junction left unmatched. CDR3 sequence reads: CASSSEGASSPLHF. DNA of the CDR3: TGCGCCAGCAGCTCTGAGGGGGCGAGTTCACCCCTCCACTTT.

The gene calls are TRBV10-2 and TRBJ1-1; D may be TRBD1 (6 bases). Germline CDR1 WSHSY, CDR2 SAAADI. V lost 1 base and J 1 base, leaving 13 bases between the germline ends. This CDR3 is built from 16 residues. CDR3 protein: CASSELQGGKNTEAFF. CDR3 nucleotides: TGCGCCAGCAGTGAGTTACAGGGAGGGAAGAACACTGAAGCTTTCTTT.

The gene calls are TRBV6-5 and TRBJ2-7; D is perhaps TRBD1 (6 bases). CDR1 and CDR2 from the germline V gene are MNHEY and SVGAGI. The CDR3 consists of 14 residues. With 6 bases removed from V and 2 bases from J, the gap between germline ends came to 14 bases. Here the CDR3 reads CASSLQGPTYEQYF. The CDR3, as DNA: TGTGCCAGCAGCCTACAGGGACCGACCTACGAGCAGTACTTC.

With respect to this clone: This sample also contains other DNA sequences that code for the same CDR3. The V and J genes are TRBV29-1 and TRBJ1-3; no clear D. The ends were cut back, 0 bases at V and 7 bases at J, with 4 bases in the middle. The CDR3 covers 11 residues. Germline V gene sequence: CDR1 SQVTM, CDR2 ANQGSEA. The CDR3 region is CSVEEENTIYF. The CDR3 bases are TGCAGCGTTGAAGAGGAGAACACCATATATTTT.

The chain joins TRBV6-1 to TRBJ1-1, with TRBD1 as a possible D gene (6 bases). This CDR3 contains 14 residues. CDR1 and CDR2 from the germline V gene are MNHNS and SASEGT. Trimming took off 6 bases at V and 4 bases at J, with 15 bases between the two ends. CDR3 sequence reads: CASRRDTSGTEAFF. The CDR3 DNA reads TGTGCCAGCAGGCGGGACACCTCGGGCACTGAAGCTTTCTTT.